The 12 T cell receptor beta chains below all came from one sample that was sequenced in a study of T cell responses to AZD1222 COVID-19 vaccine. Sequencing used immunoSEQ multiplex PCR; TCRdb keeps in-frame clones, though not all of them. The sample has roughly 150,000 clones, approximately 83% seen once. The specimen comprised peripheral blood, sampled on day 0 of AZD1222 vaccination. The receptors were gathered from an adult in good health.

This chain uses TRBV30 with TRBJ2-1, with D unclear. The germline gives CDR1 GTSNPN, CDR2 SVGIG (reference sequence). This CDR3 spans 14 amino acids. V shed 1 base and J shed 7 bases, with 14 bases lying between them. The CDR3 region is CAWSESPTRNEQFF. As DNA, the CDR3 is TGTGCCTGGAGTGAATCGCCGACCCGGAATGAGCAGTTCTTC. Full variable domain (missing parts from reference TRBV30 and TRBJ2-1): SQTIHQWPATLVQPVGSPLSLECTVEGTSNPNLYWYRQAAGRGLQLLFYSVGIGQISSEVPQNLSASRPQDRQFILSSKKLLLSDSGFYLCAWSESPTRNEQFFGPGTRLTVL.

This clone was counted between two and nine times. The V call is TRBV10-2, the J call TRBJ2-1; D unresolved. This CDR3 spans 10 amino acids. Deletions cut 7 bases from V and 9 bases from J, with 7 bases between. In germline, CDR1 is WSHSY, CDR2 SAAADI. DNA for the CDR3: TGCGCCAGCATATCGCCTGAGCAGTTCTTC. Translation: CASISPEQFF.

The V and J genes are TRBV2 and TRBJ2-5; D gene ambiguous. This CDR3 is built from 13 residues. Trimming took off 3 bases at V and 4 bases at J, with 9 bases between the two ends. CDR1 SNHLY and CDR2 FYNNEI come from the germline V gene. The CDR3 nucleotides are TGTGCCAGCAGTGACAGGACGAGAGAGACCCAGTACTTC. Residues: CASSDRTRETQYF.

The chain is built from TRBV30 and TRBJ2-3; 7 nucleotides match TRBD1. The CDR3 consists of 15 residues. Looked up from germline, CDR1 is GTSNPN and CDR2 is SVGIG (reference sequence). V gave up 4 bases and J gave up 2 bases; unmatched junction bases: 9. CDR3: CAWTLDRAFTDTQYF. The CDR3, as DNA: TGTGCCTGGACGCTTGACAGGGCCTTCACAGATACGCAGTATTTT.

CDR3 protein: CASSLFDRDGGEQYF. In DNA, the CDR3 is TGTGCCAGCAGTTTATTTGACAGGGACGGAGGCGAGCAGTACTTC. The V and J genes are TRBV28 and TRBJ2-7; 7 bases align to TRBD1. The CDR3 runs to 15 residues. The germline V gene encodes CDR1 MDHEN and CDR2 SYDVKM. Germline trimming cut 1 base from V and 6 bases from J; bases unmatched to any gene: 9. The entire variable domain, with the rest obtained from reference TRBV28 and TRBJ2-7, is as follows: DVKVTQSSRYLVKRTGEKVFLECVQDMDHENMFWYRQDPGLGLRLIYFSYDVKMKEKGDIPEGYSVSREKKERFSLILESASTNQTSMYLCASSLFDRDGGEQYFGPGTRLTVT.

The rearrangement links TRBV18 to TRBJ2-1, with 9 bases fitting TRBD2. CDR3 length equals 16 residues. Germline-derived CDR1 and CDR2 are KGHSH and LQKENI. V was clipped by 3 bases and J by 1 base; unmatched bases: 4. The CDR3 DNA reads as TGTGCCAGCTCACCCGAGCGGGGGGCGTCCTACAATGAGCAGTTCTTC. Protein product: CASSPERGASYNEQFF.

J is TRBJ1-3 and V is TRBV30, with a weak D call TRBD1 (6 bases). The CDR3 runs 13 residues. V lost 5 bases, J lost 6 bases, and 14 bases lay in between. Germline CDR1 reads GTSNPN; CDR2 reads SVGIG (reference sequence). Here the CDR3 reads CAWSSGGQNTIYF. The CDR3 DNA sequence: TGTGCCTGGTCAAGCGGGGGGCAAAACACCATATATTTT.

A few counts support this clone. The rearrangement joins TRBV7-8 to TRBJ2-7; 7 bases fit TRBD1. CDR1 is SGHVS and CDR2 is FQNEAQ in the germline V gene. The CDR3 has 15 amino acids. J was trimmed by 0 bases and V by 5 bases; bases with no gene match: 7. The CDR3 is CASSRSQGPSYEQYF. Here the CDR3 DNA reads TGTGCCAGCAGCCGATCACAGGGGCCCTCCTACGAGCAGTACTTC.

V usage is TRBV9 and J usage is TRBJ1-2, with D maybe TRBD1 (6 bases). From germline, CDR1 is SGDLS and CDR2 YYNGEE. The CDR3 extends over 18 amino acids. V was clipped by 0 bases and J by 4 bases, with 22 bases between them. The CDR3 DNA sequence: TGTGCCAGCAGCGTAGACCGTGACCGCGACAGGTCCTTCTATGGCTACACCTTC. Translation: CASSVDRDRDRSFYGYTF.

The chain combines TRBV3-1 (or the pseudogene TRBV3-2) with TRBJ1-2; D is uncertain. The CDR3 has 14 residues. The germline gives CDR1 LGHDT, CDR2 YNNKEL (reference sequence). Trimming took off 5 bases at V and 10 bases at J, with 20 bases between the two ends. In DNA, the CDR3 is TGTGCCAGCAGCTCCCCGGGATCCTTCACAGCCTACACCTTC. It specifies CASSSPGSFTAYTF.

The chain carries TRBV19 and TRBJ2-3; TRBD1 matches 8 bases. J gave up 6 bases and V 8 bases, and 10 bases lay outside the gene matches. The germline V gene encodes CDR1 LNHDA and CDR2 SQIVND (reference sequence). This CDR3 is 14 amino acids long. The DNA for the CDR3 is TGTGCCAGTTCTTTGGGACAGGTCAGTGATACGCAGTATTTT. This sequence encodes CASSLGQVSDTQYF.

V usage is TRBV2 and J usage is TRBJ1-3; the D is unclear. CDR3 length equals 16 residues. The germline gives CDR1 SNHLY, CDR2 FYNNEI. With 2 bases removed from V and 3 bases from J, the gap between germline ends came to 14 bases. CDR3 nucleotide sequence: TGTGCCAGCAGTGAATATTTGGAGGTATATGGAAACACCATATATTTT. Translating gives CASSEYLEVYGNTIYF.